What follows are 20 T cell receptor beta chains derived from one specimen sequenced in a study of cytomegalovirus exposure and HLA in healthy donors. The PCR was carried out with 60 Vbeta primers and 13 Jbeta primers. The table came from immunoSEQ multiplex PCR; TCRdb's copy has only in-frame clones and leaves some out. The table shows 200,000 to 250,000 clones, with just under 80% occurring only once. The sample comprised PBMCs. The source is a boy between 10 and 17 years old in good health and CMV-seronegative.

This rearrangement joins TRBV2 to TRBJ2-3; 7 nucleotides line up with TRBD2. V lost 8 bases to trimming and J lost 7 bases; unmatched junction nucleotides: 18. Germline lookup yields CDR1 SNHLY and CDR2 FYNNEI. There are 16 residues in the CDR3. The CDR3 loop reads CASAPRRKAGGNTQYF. DNA for the CDR3: TGTGCCAGCGCACCGCGACGGAAGGCCGGGGGGAATACGCAGTATTTT.

This chain links TRBV15 with TRBJ1-2, with D perhaps TRBD1 (5 bases). The ends were cut back, 3 bases at V and 6 bases at J, with 20 bases in the middle. CDR1 and CDR2 from the germline V gene are LNHNV and YYDKDF (reference sequence). The CDR3 spans 16 residues. CDR3 sequence (DNA): TGTGCCACCAGCAGGGAGATGGGGCACCCTCAAGATGGCTACACCTTC. Translated: CATSREMGHPQDGYTF.

This clone was seen only once. The chain employs TRBV7-2 and TRBJ2-3; D remains unclear. The germline V gene has CDR1 SGHTA and CDR2 FQGNSA. Trimming left V 4 bases short and J 7 bases short, with 6 bases between. CDR3 length: 11 residues. In DNA, the CDR3 is TGTGCCAGCAGCTCAGGAAATACGCAGTATTTT. Translation: CASSSGNTQYF.

The chain employs TRBV5-1 and TRBJ1-6; possible D gene TRBD1, 6 bases. This CDR3 contains 15 residues. Germline-derived CDR1 and CDR2 are SGHRS and YFSETQ. V lost 4 bases and J 9 bases, leaving 17 bases between the germline ends. CDR3: CASSPRDTSGSPLHF. The CDR3, as DNA: TGCGCCAGCAGCCCAAGGGACACCAGCGGTTCACCCCTCCACTTT. Full variable domain (rest looked up from reference TRBV5-1 and TRBJ1-6): KAGVTQTPRYLIKTRGQQVTLSCSPISGHRSVSWYQQTPGQGLQFLFEYFSETQRNKGNFPGRFSGRQFSNSRSEMNVSTLELGDSALYLCASSPRDTSGSPLHFGNGTRLTVT.

This chain connects TRBV4-1 to TRBJ1-1; 9 positions agree with TRBD1. CDR1 MGHRA and CDR2 YSYEKL come from the germline V gene. The junction had 3 bases not matched to a gene; V was cut back by 1 base and J by 3 bases. The CDR3 has 15 amino acids. The CDR3 region is CASSQGQGEYTEAFF. In DNA form, the CDR3 reads TGCGCCAGCAGCCAAGGACAGGGGGAATACACTGAAGCTTTCTTT.

There are a few counts of this clone. The V and J genes are TRBV15 and TRBJ1-2, with D hard to call. Per the germline V gene, CDR1 is LNHNV and CDR2 is YYDKDF (reference sequence). The CDR3 runs 13 residues. V was pared by 4 bases and J by 4 bases, with 10 bases between. The DNA for the CDR3 is TGTGCCACCAGCAACGAGGGTGTCTATGGCTACACCTTC. It specifies CATSNEGVYGYTF.

V gene TRBV2 combines with J gene TRBJ1-3, with D perhaps TRBD1 (6 bases). The CDR3 loop spans 13 amino acids. V dropped 6 bases and J dropped 4 bases, with 10 bases sitting between them. Germline V gives CDR1 SNHLY, CDR2 FYNNEI. CDR3 sequence (DNA): TGTGCCAGCAGGCCAGACAGGGGAAACACCATATATTTT. Translation gives CASRPDRGNTIYF. The full variable domain, with the rest looked up from reference TRBV2 and TRBJ1-3, is EPEVTQTPSHQVTQMGQEVILRCVPISNHLYFYWYRQILGQKVEFLVSFYNNEISEKSEIFDDQFSVERPDGSNFTLKIRSTKLEDSAMYFCASRPDRGNTIYFGEGSWLTVV.

In the case of this clone: The junction does not match germline at one end; this may be a read error. This chain uses TRBV7-9 with TRBJ1-1; weak D call: TRBD1 (6 bases). The CDR3 spans 15 residues. Germline-derived CDR1 and CDR2 are SEHNR and FQNEAQ (reference sequence). The CDR3 bases are TGTTCCAGCAGCTTAGGGAAGGACAGCGGCACTGAAGCTTTCTTT. Translated, it gives CSSSLGKDSGTEAFF. Using reference TRBV7-9 and TRBJ1-1 for the parts outside the CDR3, the full variable domain is DTGVSQNPRHKITKRGQNVTFRCDPISEHNRLYWYRQTLGQGPEFLTYFQNEAQLEKSRLLSDRFSAERPKGSFSTLEIQRTEQGDSAMYLCSSSLGKDSGTEAFFGQGTRLTVV.

The V call is TRBV6-5, the J call TRBJ1-2; 9 nucleotides match TRBD1. CDR3 length: 15 amino acids. Germline V gives CDR1 MNHEY, CDR2 SVGAGI. V gave up 2 bases and J gave up 2 bases; unmatched junction bases: 3. CDR3: CASSYGTGWNYGYTF. The CDR3 DNA reads TGTGCCAGCAGTTACGGGACAGGGTGGAACTATGGCTACACCTTC.

The chain has TRBV25-1 and TRBJ1-2; D gene uncertain. Germline CDR1 MGHDK, CDR2 SYGVNS. The CDR3 contains 16 residues. Trimming pared 3 bases from V and 0 bases from J, leaving 14 bases between. The CDR3 loop is CASSDWPDSSNYGYTF. The CDR3 DNA follows: TGTGCCAGCAGTGATTGGCCGGACTCCTCTAACTATGGCTACACCTTC.

The chain is built from TRBV19 and TRBJ2-7; possibly TRBD2 for D (6 bases). Per the germline V gene, CDR1 is LNHDA and CDR2 is SQIVND (reference sequence). The CDR3 runs 16 residues. V shed 6 bases and J shed 4 bases, with 22 bases lying between them. The CDR3 sequence is CASSPLSGEGSYEQYF. For the CDR3, the DNA is TGTGCCAGTAGCCCCCTTTCGGGGGAAGGCAGTTACGAGCAGTACTTC.

V is TRBV18 and J is TRBJ2-7, with 12 bases that match TRBD1. The V gene's germline CDR1 is KGHSH and CDR2 LQKENI. V gave up 6 bases and J gave up 7 bases; unmatched junction bases: 16. CDR3 size: 17 residues. CDR3 loop: CASSPKRVGTGGNEQYF. DNA for the CDR3: TGTGCCAGCTCGCCGAAGAGGGTAGGGACAGGGGGCAATGAGCAGTACTTC.

This CDR3 reads CASRAGLLKGYEQYF. The CDR3 DNA follows: TGTGCCAGCAGGGCAGGGTTATTAAAGGGCTACGAGCAGTACTTC. V gene TRBV27 combines with J gene TRBJ2-7, with TRBD1 as a possible D gene (5 bases). Trimming took 6 bases from V and 3 from J, leaving 18 bases between them. This CDR3 has 15 amino acids. The germline CDR1 and CDR2 sequences are MNHEY and SMNVEV (reference sequence).

In its sample, this clone was seen once. The V gene is TRBV7-9, the J gene TRBJ1-4; a weak D match, TRBD1 (6 bases). This CDR3 is 13 amino acids long. From germline, CDR1 is SEHNR and CDR2 FQNEAQ (reference sequence). Trimming pared 6 bases from V and 7 bases from J, leaving 12 bases between. CDR3 DNA sequence: TGTGCCAGCAGGGGGGGGCTCGGTGAAAAACTGTTTTTT. It codes for CASRGGLGEKLFF. Using reference TRBV7-9 and TRBJ1-4 for the parts outside the CDR3, the full variable domain is DTGVSQNPRHKITKRGQNVTFRCDPISEHNRLYWYRQTLGQGPEFLTYFQNEAQLEKSRLLSDRFSAERPKGSFSTLEIQRTEQGDSAMYLCASRGGLGEKLFFGSGTQLSVL.

This chain joins TRBV27 and TRBJ2-7; 10 bases match TRBD2. CDR1 MNHEY and CDR2 SMNVEV come from the germline V gene (reference sequence). V lost 0 bases to trimming and J lost 1 base; unmatched junction nucleotides: 6. This CDR3 spans 17 amino acids. The CDR3 DNA sequence: TGTGCCAGCAGTTTATCATTAGCGGGAGGTATTTCCTACGAGCAGTACTTC. This translates into CASSLSLAGGISYEQYF.

V and J are TRBV7-7 and TRBJ2-3, with 7 bases aligning to TRBD2. J was trimmed by 4 bases and V by 1 base; bases with no gene match: 5. The CDR3 length is 15 residues. The V gene's germline CDR1 is SSHAT and CDR2 FNYEAQ (reference sequence). The DNA of the CDR3 is TGTGCCAGCAGCTTAGGATCAGGGAGGGCAGATACGCAGTATTTT. The encoded protein is CASSLGSGRADTQYF.

V gene TRBV19 combines with J gene TRBJ1-1, with D tentatively TRBD1 (6 bases). This CDR3 contains 14 residues. The germline gives CDR1 LNHDA, CDR2 SQIVND (reference sequence). Trimming pared 3 bases from V and 3 bases from J, leaving 11 bases between. The CDR3 spells CASSIYRADTEAFF. The CDR3 nucleotides read TGTGCCAGTAGTATTTACAGGGCGGACACTGAAGCTTTCTTT.

V is TRBV9 and J is TRBJ1-5; D not resolved. Trimming removed 0 bases from V and 0 bases from J, with 7 bases in between. The CDR3 length is 15 residues. Germline values: CDR1 SGDLS, CDR2 YYNGEE. The CDR3 reads CASSVDFYSNQPQHF. Here the CDR3 DNA reads TGTGCCAGCAGCGTAGACTTTTATAGCAATCAGCCCCAGCATTTT.

The chain joins TRBV6-5 to TRBJ1-2; D is perhaps TRBD1 (6 bases). Trimming removed 8 bases from V and 2 bases from J, with 18 bases in between. Germline V gene sequence: CDR1 MNHEY, CDR2 SVGAGI. This CDR3 has 15 residues. The CDR3 loop is CASARTVSTNYGYTF. CDR3 coding DNA: TGTGCCAGCGCAAGGACAGTCTCGACAAACTATGGCTACACCTTC.

The chain couples TRBV7-8 to TRBJ2-5, with 7 bases lining up with TRBD2. Matching the DNA end better, TRBJ2-7 makes the J call doubtful. This CDR3 is built from 13 residues. Germline V gives CDR1 SGHVS, CDR2 FQNEAQ. CDR3: CASCGGSSYEQYF. The CDR3, as DNA: TGTGCCAGCTGCGGGGGAAGCTCCTACGAGCAGTACTTC.